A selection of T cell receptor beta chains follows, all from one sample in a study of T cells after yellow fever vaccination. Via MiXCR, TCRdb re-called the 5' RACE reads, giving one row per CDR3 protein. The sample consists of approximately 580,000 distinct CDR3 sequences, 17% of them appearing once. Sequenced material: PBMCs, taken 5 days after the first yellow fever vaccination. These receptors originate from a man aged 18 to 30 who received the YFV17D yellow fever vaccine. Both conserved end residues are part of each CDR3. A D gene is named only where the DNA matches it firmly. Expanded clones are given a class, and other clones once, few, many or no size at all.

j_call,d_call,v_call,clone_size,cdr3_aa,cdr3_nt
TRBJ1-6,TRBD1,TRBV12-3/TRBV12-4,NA,CASSLIRQGESPLHF,TGTGCCAGCAGTTTAATCCGACAGGGAGAATCACCCCTCCACTTT
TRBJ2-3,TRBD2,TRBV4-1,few,CASSQDRLAGQTSTDTQYF,TGCGCCAGCAGCCAAGATCGACTAGCGGGGCAAACTAGCACAGATACGCAGTATTTT
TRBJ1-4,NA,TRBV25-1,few,CASSARNGPREKLFF,TGTGCCAGCAGTGCAAGAAACGGGCCCCGCGAAAAACTGTTTTTT
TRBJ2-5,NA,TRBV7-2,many,CASSPRAGTETQYF,TGTGCCAGCAGCCCACGGGCGGGGACAGAGACCCAGTACTTC
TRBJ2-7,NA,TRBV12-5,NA,CASGLRPYEQYF,TGTGCTAGTGGTTTGCGGCCGTACGAGCAGTACTTC
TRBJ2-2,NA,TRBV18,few,CASSPVNRVNTGELFF,TGTGCCAGCTCACCAGTGAACAGAGTGAACACCGGGGAGCTGTTTTTT
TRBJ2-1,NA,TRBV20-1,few,CSRPLMGTNEQFF,TGCAGTCGCCCACTGATGGGAACAAATGAGCAGTTCTTC
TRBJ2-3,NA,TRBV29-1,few,CSPSGWGGWDTQYF,TGCAGCCCCTCGGGGTGGGGGGGCTGGGATACGCAGTATTTT
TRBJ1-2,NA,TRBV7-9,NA,CASSLGGGVGYTF,TGTGCCAGCAGCTTAGGCGGGGGTGTCGGCTACACCTTC
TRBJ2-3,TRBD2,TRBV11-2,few,CASMAGTSVDTQYF,TGTGCCAGCATGGCCGGGACTAGCGTAGATACGCAGTATTTT
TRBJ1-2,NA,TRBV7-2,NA,CASSLARDINYGYTF,TGTGCCAGCAGCTTAGCGCGCGACATCAACTATGGCTACACCTTC
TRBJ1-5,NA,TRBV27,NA,CASSGGLGNQPQHF,TGTGCCAGCAGCGGGGGTTTGGGGAATCAGCCCCAGCATTTT
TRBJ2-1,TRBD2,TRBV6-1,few,CASGLGVPNEQFF,TGTGCCAGCGGACTAGGAGTCCCCAATGAGCAGTTCTTC
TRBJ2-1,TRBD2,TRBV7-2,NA,CASSQTSGVNEQFF,TGTGCCAGCAGCCAGACTAGCGGGGTCAATGAGCAGTTCTTC
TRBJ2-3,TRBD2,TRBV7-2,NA,CASSLSFRTSPPDTQYF,TGTGCCAGCAGCTTATCCTTCCGGACTAGCCCCCCAGATACGCAGTATTTT
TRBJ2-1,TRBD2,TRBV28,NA,CASIQAGSSYNEQFF,TGTGCCAGCATCCAAGCGGGAAGCTCCTACAATGAGCAGTTCTTC
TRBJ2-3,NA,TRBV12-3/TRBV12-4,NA,CASLLQGTDTQYF,TGTGCCTCCCTACTCCAGGGCACAGATACGCAGTATTTT
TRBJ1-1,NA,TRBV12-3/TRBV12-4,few,CASSFQDRTTEAFF,TGTGCCAGCAGTTTTCAGGACAGAACAACTGAAGCTTTCTTT
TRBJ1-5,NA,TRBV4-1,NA,CASSQGQGRNQPQHF,TGCGCCAGCAGCCAAGGGCAGGGAAGAAATCAGCCCCAGCATTTT
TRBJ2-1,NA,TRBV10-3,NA,CAISEYGGAYNEQFF,TGTGCCATCAGTGAGTATGGGGGAGCCTACAATGAGCAGTTCTTC
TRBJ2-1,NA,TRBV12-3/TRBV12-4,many,CATSDEGDSYNEQFF,TGTGCCACCTCCGATGAGGGGGACTCCTACAATGAGCAGTTCTTC
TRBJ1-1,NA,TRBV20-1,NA,CSANMYRATEAFF,TGCAGTGCTAATATGTACAGGGCCACTGAAGCTTTCTTT
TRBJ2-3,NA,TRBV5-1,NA,CASSLAWSTDTQYF,TGCGCCAGCAGCTTAGCGTGGAGCACAGATACGCAGTATTTT
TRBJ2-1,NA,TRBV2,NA,CASSSRGLSEQFF,TGTGCCAGCAGTTCTAGGGGGTTGAGTGAGCAGTTCTTC
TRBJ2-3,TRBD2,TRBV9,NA,CASGGGSLTDTQYF,TGTGCCAGTGGGGGGGGATCCCTCACAGATACGCAGTATTTT
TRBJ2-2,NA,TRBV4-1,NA,CASSQGPRGRAGELFF,TGCGCCAGCAGCCAAGGACCCAGGGGCAGGGCCGGGGAGCTGTTTTTT
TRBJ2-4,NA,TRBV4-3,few,CASSQDLGSPAQNIQYF,TGCGCCAGCAGCCAAGATTTGGGTTCGCCTGCGCAAAACATTCAGTACTTC
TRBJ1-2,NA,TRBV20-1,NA,CSASRASNYGYTF,TGCAGTGCTAGCCGGGCTTCTAACTATGGCTACACCTTC
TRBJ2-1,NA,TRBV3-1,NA,CASSRNRASEQFF,TGTGCCAGCAGCCGAAACAGGGCCTCTGAGCAGTTCTTC
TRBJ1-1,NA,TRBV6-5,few,CASSSGLSPTEAFF,TGTGCCAGCAGTTCTGGACTGAGCCCCACTGAAGCTTTCTTT
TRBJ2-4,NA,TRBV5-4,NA,CASSLAEGRNIQYF,TGTGCCAGCAGCTTGGCCGAGGGGCGAAACATTCAGTACTTC
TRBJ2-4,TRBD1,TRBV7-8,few,CASSLVRTGGPKNIQYF,TGTGCCAGCAGCTTAGTTCGTACAGGGGGCCCCAAAAACATTCAGTACTTC
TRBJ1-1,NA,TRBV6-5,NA,CASSYSTPVNTEAFF,TGTGCCAGCAGTTACTCGACACCGGTGAACACTGAAGCTTTCTTT
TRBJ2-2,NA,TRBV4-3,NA,CASRELTGTSNTGELFF,TGCGCCAGCAGGGAACTGACCGGGACGTCGAACACCGGGGAGCTGTTTTTT
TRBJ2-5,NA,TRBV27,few,CASRLIQSETQYF,TGTGCCAGCAGATTAATACAGTCAGAGACCCAGTACTTC
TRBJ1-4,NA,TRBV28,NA,CASRKRVEATNEKLFF,TGTGCCAGCAGGAAGAGGGTAGAGGCAACTAATGAAAAACTGTTTTTT
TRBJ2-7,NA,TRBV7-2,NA,CASGLAPYEQYF,TGTGCCAGCGGCCTAGCCCCCTACGAGCAGTACTTC
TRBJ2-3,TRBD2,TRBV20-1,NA,CSARVSGAPDTQYF,TGCAGTGCTAGGGTTAGCGGGGCGCCAGATACGCAGTATTTT
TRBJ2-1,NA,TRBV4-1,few,CASSHIMGASSYNEQFF,TGCGCCAGCAGCCACATCATGGGGGCGAGCTCCTACAATGAGCAGTTCTTC
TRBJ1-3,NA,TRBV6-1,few,CASQGVTGNTIYF,TGTGCCAGCCAAGGGGTTACTGGAAACACCATATATTTT
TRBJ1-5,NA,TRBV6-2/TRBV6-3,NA,CASRIDGNQPQHF,TGTGCCAGCAGGATTGATGGGAATCAGCCCCAGCATTTT
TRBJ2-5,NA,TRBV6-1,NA,CASSPTTPVLANWTQYF,TGTGCCAGCAGTCCCACCACACCGGTTCTAGCAAATTGGACCCAGTACTTC
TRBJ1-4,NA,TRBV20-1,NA,CSATSNEKLFF,TGCAGTGCTACGTCTAATGAAAAACTGTTTTTT
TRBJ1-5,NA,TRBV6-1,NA,CASRPSEGGNQPQHF,TGTGCCAGCAGGCCCTCCGAGGGGGGCAATCAGCCCCAGCATTTT
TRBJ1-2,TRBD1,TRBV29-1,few,CSVATTGGMDYTF,TGCAGCGTAGCGACGACAGGGGGCATGGACTACACCTTC
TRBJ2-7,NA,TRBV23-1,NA,CASRCYPPKGEQYF,TGCGCCAGCAGATGCTATCCTCCAAAGGGCGAGCAGTACTTC
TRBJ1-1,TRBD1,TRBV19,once,CASRPYDRGQAEAFF,TGTGCCAGTAGACCTTATGACAGGGGGCAGGCTGAAGCTTTCTTT
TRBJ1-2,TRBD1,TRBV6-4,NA,CASRDTGAGVYGYTF,TGTGCCAGCAGGGATACAGGGGCCGGTGTTTATGGCTACACCTTC
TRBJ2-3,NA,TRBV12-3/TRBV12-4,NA,CASSLMAGITTDTQYF,TGTGCCAGCAGTTTAATGGCGGGGATAACCACAGATACGCAGTATTTT
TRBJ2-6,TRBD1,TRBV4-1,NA,CASSPLIYRGLRPGANVLTF,TGCGCCAGCAGCCCGCTTATTTACAGGGGCTTAAGGCCTGGGGCCAACGTCCTGACTTTC
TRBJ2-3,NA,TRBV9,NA,CASSPVGVGNTDTQYF,TGTGCCAGCAGCCCTGTAGGGGTAGGCAACACAGATACGCAGTATTTT
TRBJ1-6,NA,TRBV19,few,CASKDWTVNSPLHF,TGTGCCAGTAAAGATTGGACGGTCAATTCACCCCTCCACTTT
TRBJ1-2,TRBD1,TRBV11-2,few,CASSRTTGGLGYTF,TGTGCCAGCAGCCGAACAACAGGGGGCCTGGGCTACACCTTC
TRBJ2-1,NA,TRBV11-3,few,CASSPGLQGMSYNEQFF,TGTGCCAGCAGCCCCGGATTACAGGGTATGTCCTACAATGAGCAGTTCTTC
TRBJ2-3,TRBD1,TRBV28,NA,CASRTGQGYTDTQYF,TGTGCCAGCAGAACGGGACAGGGTTACACAGATACGCAGTATTTT